The TCR beta chain described here comes from a study of identical twins' blood T cells. General study points: Out-of-frame TCRbeta clonotypes reportedly had markedly more similar V usage in twins than unrelated donors.

In the case of this clonotype: What it binds is not known.

TCRdb re-called the 5' RACE reads with MiXCR, one entry per CDR3 protein. Among roughly 340,000 distinct CDR3 sequences listed, 25% to 35% were seen once. The CDR3 spans 14 residues. V was trimmed by 5 bases and J by 10 bases, leaving 18 bases between them. CDR1 and CDR2 from the germline V gene are SGHAT and FQNNGV. The donors were healthy female monozygous twins, three pairs in total. The TCR was taken from a woman aged 18 to 55 in good health. The J gene is TRBJ2-1, the V gene TRBV11-2; maybe TRBD2 (6 bases). Sequencing was done on a sample of PBMCs. As DNA, the CDR3 is TGTGCCAGCAGCGGGCGGGACGCCTTTGGGGAGCAGTTCTTC. This sequence encodes CASSGRDAFGEQFF.